A single sample gave rise to the 19 T cell receptor beta chains below, sequenced in a study of OX40 agonist ivuxolimab in advanced cancers. Libraries were prepared by immunoSEQ multiplex PCR; TCRdb keeps only in-frame clonotypes and omits some of them. Seen here are some 22,000 clones, around 78% observed once, and the top ten hold more than 15%. This specimen was CD4+ or CD8+ T cells sorted from blood, taken in a trial of the OX40 agonist ivuxolimab. Receptors were obtained from an adult with an advanced solid tumor such as melanoma, head and neck, liver or kidney cancer.

V and J are TRBV5-6 and TRBJ2-7, with 11 nucleotides matching TRBD2. Germline CDR1 reads SGHDT; CDR2 reads YYEEEE. The trim removed 4 bases at V and 5 bases at J, leaving 5 bases unmatched. The CDR3 is 14 residues long. The CDR3 DNA sequence: TGTGCCAGCAGCCCACTTAGCGGGGGGGACGAGCAGTACTTC. Encoded protein: CASSPLSGGDEQYF.

V is TRBV4-1 and J is TRBJ2-7, with 11 bases that match TRBD1. CDR1 MGHRA and CDR2 YSYEKL come from the germline V gene. Losses at the gene ends were 3 bases for V and 2 bases for J; bases not matched to a gene: 12. CDR3 length equals 18 residues. CDR3 nucleotide sequence: TGCGCCAGCAGCCAGCGGGGGGCGGGGACAGGGGGTACCTACGAGCAGTACTTC. It codes for CASSQRGAGTGGTYEQYF.

The CDR3 DNA reads as TGTGCCAGCAGCCCCCTGGACAGGGGGCGCGTTACAGATACGCAGTATTTT. It codes for CASSPLDRGRVTDTQYF. This chain joins TRBV16 and TRBJ2-3; 11 bases fit TRBD1. The germline V gene encodes CDR1 KGHSY and CDR2 FQNENV. The CDR3 covers 17 residues. The J segment lost 3 bases and the V segment lost 4 bases, leaving 9 bases of the junction unmatched.

The rearrangement joins TRBV9 to TRBJ2-3; 11 nucleotides align to TRBD2. CDR1 and CDR2 (germline): SGDLS, YYNGEE. V was clipped by 4 bases and J by 2 bases; unmatched bases: 9. The CDR3 spans 17 residues. CDR3 amino acids: CASSLTGTSGFTDTQYF. CDR3 sequence (DNA): TGTGCCAGCAGCCTGACCGGGACTAGCGGATTCACAGATACGCAGTATTTT.

The chain couples TRBV7-8 to TRBJ2-1; no definite D call. Deletions cut 0 bases from V and 6 bases from J, with 18 bases between. The CDR3 runs to 17 residues. CDR1 and CDR2 from the germline V gene are SGHVS and FQNEAQ. As DNA, the CDR3 is TGTGCCAGCAGCTTAGCCGGTGGTTGGGGATTGAGCAATGAGCAGTTCTTC. It specifies CASSLAGGWGLSNEQFF.

This clone was found once. The chain employs TRBV5-8 and TRBJ1-5; D gene ambiguous. Trimming shortened V by 4 bases and J by 0 bases, and 11 bases separated the two germline ends. CDR1 and CDR2 from the germline V gene are SGHTS and YDEGEE. This CDR3 region has 15 residues. CDR3 region: CASSPTPSSNQPQHF. Here the CDR3 DNA reads TGTGCCAGCAGCCCCACGCCGAGTAGCAATCAGCCCCAGCATTTT. Based on the CDR3 plus reference TRBV5-8 and TRBJ1-5, the full variable domain is EAGVTQSPTHLIKTRGQQATLRCSPISGHTSVYWYQQALGLGLQFLLWYDEGEERNRGNFPPRFSGRQFPNYSSELNVNALELEDSALYLCASSPTPSSNQPQHFGDGTRLSIL.

In DNA form, the CDR3 reads TGTGCCAGCAGCGACAGATACAATGAGCAGTTCTTC. It yields the protein CASSDRYNEQFF. This chain connects TRBV6-5 to TRBJ2-1; a possible D gene is TRBD1 (5 bases). V was pared by 6 bases and J by 4 bases, with 7 bases between. Looked up from germline, CDR1 is MNHEY and CDR2 is SVGAGI. The CDR3 is 12 residues long.

V gene TRBV28 combines with J gene TRBJ1-1; D is unresolved. The V end lost 4 bases, the J end lost 5 bases, and 14 bases lay between the germline ends. From germline, CDR1 is MDHEN and CDR2 SYDVKM. CDR3 length: 14 residues. CDR3 protein: CASSWGGVGTEAFF. DNA of the CDR3: TGTGCCAGCAGTTGGGGTGGGGTGGGGACTGAAGCTTTCTTT.

The chain joins TRBV6-5 to TRBJ1-1; D is perhaps TRBD1 (5 bases). V lost 10 bases and J 4 bases, leaving 13 bases between the germline ends. Germline V gene data show CDR1 as MNHEY and CDR2 as SVGAGI. The CDR3 sequence is 12 residues long. This CDR3 is CATVVRGTEAFF. The CDR3 bases are TGTGCCACCGTGGTTAGGGGCACTGAAGCTTTCTTT.

This clone has only one observation. Germline is not matched at one junction end, which may reflect a read error. Other DNA sequences in this sample translate to the same CDR3. The CDR3: CASSLQGSSSYEQYF. CDR3 nucleotide sequence: TGCGCCAGCAGCCTACAGGGGTCGAGCTCCTACGAGCAGTACTTC. The V and J genes are TRBV11-3 and TRBJ2-7; 7 bases line up with TRBD1. The CDR3 is 15 residues long. The germline gives CDR1 SGHNT, CDR2 YENEEA.

J is TRBJ2-1 and V is TRBV7-3; unclear D gene. Trimming shortened V by 4 bases and J by 5 bases, and 6 bases separated the two germline ends. CDR3 length equals 12 residues. In germline, CDR1 is SGHTA, CDR2 FQGTGA. The CDR3 loop is CASSSLDNEQFF. The CDR3 coding sequence is TGTGCCAGCAGCTCCCTTGACAATGAGCAGTTCTTC.

The V and J genes are TRBV11-3 and TRBJ2-1; D assignment may be TRBD1 or TRBD2 (5 bases each). CDR3 size: 14 residues. V was shortened by 6 bases and J by 8 bases, with 17 bases between the two germline ends. The germline V gene has CDR1 SGHNT and CDR2 YENEEA. The CDR3 nucleotides are TGTGCCAGCAGTGATGAGGGGTCGTTAGATGAGCAGTTCTTC. It is translated as CASSDEGSLDEQFF.

The rearrangement uses TRBV5-5 and TRBJ1-6; 7 nucleotides agree with TRBD1. V lost 3 bases and J lost 11; bases outside the gene matches: 8. The CDR3 length is 14 residues. CDR1 is SGHKS and CDR2 is YYEKEE in the germline V gene (reference sequence). CDR3 in DNA: TGTGCCAGCAGCTCGGACAGGATCCGCACACCCCTCCACTTT. It encodes CASSSDRIRTPLHF.

The chain uses TRBV7-9 and TRBJ2-3; D is unclear. CDR1 and CDR2 from the germline V gene are SEHNR and FQNEAQ (reference sequence). The CDR3 length is 16 residues. V was trimmed by 3 bases and J by 6 bases, leaving 19 bases between them. The CDR3 spells CASSLQLRSSWDTQYF. CDR3 in DNA: TGTGCCAGCAGCTTGCAGCTCAGATCTTCTTGGGATACGCAGTATTTT. The whole variable domain, filled in from reference TRBV7-9 and TRBJ2-3, reads DTGVSQNPRHKITKRGQNVTFRCDPISEHNRLYWYRQTLGQGPEFLTYFQNEAQLEKSRLLSDRFSAERPKGSFSTLEIQRTEQGDSAMYLCASSLQLRSSWDTQYFGPGTRLTVL.

The V call is TRBV11-3, the J call TRBJ1-1, with D perhaps TRBD1 (5 bases). The CDR3 contains 15 residues. V was pared by 4 bases and J by 1 base, with 13 bases between. CDR1 is SGHNT, CDR2 YENEEA, per germline. For the CDR3, the DNA is TGTGCCAGCAGCTATGAACCGGGGGGGAACACTGAAGCTTTCTTT. Protein: CASSYEPGGNTEAFF.

The chain joins TRBV4-2 to TRBJ1-6; no clear D gene. V gave up 2 bases and J gave up 10 bases, with 15 bases separating them. Germline V gene sequence: CDR1 LGHNA, CDR2 YNFKEQ. The CDR3 has 15 amino acids. The CDR3 is CASSQTLHRNSPLHF. The CDR3, as DNA: TGTGCCAGCAGCCAAACGCTTCATAGGAACTCACCCCTCCACTTT.

This sequence joins TRBV11-2 and TRBJ2-5; TRBD1 matches at 9 bases. Trimming cost V 6 bases and J 0 bases; bases outside gene matches: 14. Germline V gene sequence: CDR1 SGHAT, CDR2 FQNNGV. CDR3 length: 18 amino acids. The CDR3 coding sequence is TGTGCCAGCAGACCCGGGACAGGGAAGGGGAGGAACCAAGAGACCCAGTACTTC. Protein product: CASRPGTGKGRNQETQYF.

This sequence joins TRBV27 and TRBJ2-1, with D possibly TRBD2 on 5 matching bases. The CDR3 runs to 14 residues. The germline V gene encodes CDR1 MNHEY and CDR2 SMNVEV (reference sequence). With 6 bases removed from V and 1 base from J, the gap between germline ends came to 10 bases. CDR3 sequence reads: CASRDFRSYNEQFF. The CDR3 DNA follows: TGTGCCAGCAGGGACTTCCGTTCCTACAATGAGCAGTTCTTC.

V is TRBV4-3 and J is TRBJ1-2, with TRBD1 matching over 10 bases. This CDR3 is 16 amino acids long. The germline gives CDR1 LGHNA, CDR2 YSLEER. The ends lost 4 bases at V and 6 bases at J; junction bases unmatched: 11. Written as DNA, the CDR3 is TGCGCCAGCAGCCTAAACGCGGGACAGGGGTACGATGGCTACACCTTC. It specifies CASSLNAGQGYDGYTF.